This TCR beta chain was observed in a study of OX40 agonist ivuxolimab in advanced cancers. About the research overall: Prior anti-PD-1, anti-PD-L1 or anti-CTLA-4 therapy did not bar entry, and more than 35% had some.

CDR1 and CDR2 (germline): MNHEY, SVGAGI. Trimming cost V 2 bases and J 7 bases, with 11 bases left between them. The CDR3 spans 14 residues. Autoimmune disease history or systemic immunosuppression led to patients being barred. Study-wide points: Both blood CD4+ and CD8+ T cells showed clonal growth by week 6 at 0.1 to 3.0 mg/kg. CD4+ T cells averaged fewer expanded clones than CD8+ T cells.

Produced via immunoSEQ multiplex PCR; TCRdb's table is partial and in-frame only. The sample holds some 73,000 clones, around 88% seen once. Notes on this clone: What it binds is unknown.

The starting material was CD4+ or CD8+ T cells sorted from blood, obtained in a trial of the OX40 agonist ivuxolimab. This sequence was found in an adult with an advanced solid tumor such as melanoma, head and neck, liver or kidney cancer. The chain recombines TRBV6-5 with TRBJ2-2; possibly TRBD2 for D (6 bases). The CDR3 loop reads CASSYAPGVGELFF. CDR3 sequence (DNA): TGTGCCAGCAGTTACGCGCCGGGGGTCGGGGAGCTGTTTTTT.